Below, 15 T cell receptor beta chains from the same sample are listed, as sequenced in a study of blood T cells in healthy people across ages. A second PCR, run for about 7 to 12 cycles, used a sample-barcoded 5' primer plus a J-beta primer mix. In TCRdb, the 5' RACE reads were re-called with MiXCR into one record per CDR3 protein. The sample lists some 940,000 distinct CDR3 sequences; roughly 29% were seen once. This sample was shared with a second study, whose subject was T cells of mothers and their children.

Sequenced input: blood. The receptor set was obtained from a woman aged 40 to 50 in good health.

This chain joins TRBV5-8 and TRBJ1-5, with 8 bases fitting TRBD1. J gave up 6 bases and V 0 bases, and 8 bases lay outside the gene matches. The CDR3 spans 16 residues. Germline assignment: CDR1 SGHTS and CDR2 YDEGEE. The CDR3 here is CASSLAWQGAGQPQHF. The CDR3 DNA follows: TGTGCCAGCAGCTTGGCTTGGCAGGGGGCGGGTCAGCCCCAGCATTTT.

V is TRBV5-6 and J is TRBJ2-2; D is possibly TRBD1 or TRBD2 (5 bases each). Germline V gene sequence: CDR1 SGHDT, CDR2 YYEEEE. Trimming shortened V by 4 bases and J by 1 base, and 14 bases separated the two germline ends. The CDR3 is 16 amino acids. The CDR3: CASSEPGRGNTGELFF. The CDR3 coding sequence is TGTGCCAGCAGCGAGCCGGGACGGGGGAACACCGGGGAGCTGTTTTTT.

The gene calls are TRBV28 and TRBJ2-5; TRBD1 aligns across 8 bases. The V gene end was trimmed by 6 bases and the J gene end by 4 bases; junction bases not matched to a gene: 7. Looked up from germline, CDR1 is MDHEN and CDR2 is SYDVKM. The CDR3 extends over 14 amino acids. The CDR3 loop is CASSLRGRTETQYF. DNA for the CDR3: TGTGCCAGCAGCCTCAGGGGGCGCACAGAGACCCAGTACTTC.

The V gene is TRBV5-1, the J gene TRBJ1-2; 8 bases are shared with TRBD1. This CDR3 is 14 amino acids long. J lost 4 bases, V lost 4 bases, and 6 bases had no gene match. Germline CDR1 and CDR2: SGHRS and YFSETQ. For the CDR3, the DNA is TGCGCCAGCAGCGTGGGACAGGAGATCTATGGCTACACCTTC. Translation: CASSVGQEIYGYTF.

This clonotype has at least ten counts. The CDR3 region is CASSADGSGANVLTF. The CDR3 bases are TGCGCCAGCAGCGCGGACGGCTCTGGGGCCAACGTCCTGACTTTC. The gene calls are TRBV5-1 and TRBJ2-6; D is unclear. Deletions cut 4 bases from V and 0 bases from J, with 8 bases between. This CDR3 has 15 residues. CDR1 and CDR2 (germline): SGHRS, YFSETQ.

The chain carries TRBV20-1 and TRBJ1-5; D is unclear. CDR1 and CDR2 from the germline V gene are DFQATT and SNEGSKA (reference sequence). This CDR3 comprises 13 residues. Trimming took 6 bases from V and 0 from J, leaving 9 bases between them. The CDR3, as DNA: TGCAGTGCGCAGGCTCATAGCAATCAGCCCCAGCATTTT. Its protein is CSAQAHSNQPQHF.

The CDR3 DNA reads as TGTGCCAGCAGTTTGGACGCTCGGGGCGAAAAACTGTTTTTT. Encoded protein: CASSLDARGEKLFF. The chain carries TRBV28 and TRBJ1-4, with a weak D call TRBD1 (5 bases). V shed 3 bases and J shed 8 bases, with 13 bases lying between them. In germline, CDR1 is MDHEN, CDR2 SYDVKM. The CDR3 has 14 amino acids.

This clonotype was detected many times. The chain has TRBV20-1 and TRBJ2-1; no firm D call. The CDR3 extends over 15 amino acids. Trimming removed 6 bases from V and 6 bases from J, with 21 bases in between. Per the germline V gene, CDR1 is DFQATT and CDR2 is SNEGSKA (reference sequence). The CDR3 loop reads CSANLRTRGVNEQFF. CDR3 nucleotides: TGCAGTGCCAACCTTAGGACCCGTGGGGTCAATGAGCAGTTCTTC.

This clonotype has only a few counts. The rearrangement joins TRBV9 to TRBJ1-2; TRBD1 matches 7 bases. Germline CDR1 SGDLS, CDR2 YYNGEE. J gave up 13 bases and V 4 bases, and 13 bases lay outside the gene matches. The CDR3 runs 13 residues. The DNA for the CDR3 is TGTGCCAGCAGCCCGCAGGGGGACAAACTCATCACCTTC. Its translation: CASSPQGDKLITF.

This CDR3 is CSASEYEQYF. The CDR3 DNA sequence: TGCAGTGCATCGGAGTACGAGCAGTACTTC. The chain carries TRBV20-1 and TRBJ2-5; D call uncertain. The DNA end is more similar to TRBJ2-7, so the J call may be wrong. Germline V gene lookup returns CDR1 DFQATT and CDR2 SNEGSKA (reference sequence). CDR3 size: 10 residues.

This chain links TRBV5-1 with TRBJ2-3, with 9 positions matching TRBD2. Germline V gene sequence: CDR1 SGHRS, CDR2 YFSETQ. V was clipped by 0 bases and J by 4 bases; unmatched bases: 6. The CDR3 is 16 amino acids. The CDR3 DNA reads as TGCGCCAGCAGCTTGGGACGGACTAGCGTCGCAGATACGCAGTATTTT. This gives the protein CASSLGRTSVADTQYF.

The sample holds many counts of this clonotype. This chain joins TRBV20-1 and TRBJ2-7; 8 bases align to TRBD2. V was pared by 6 bases and J by 2 bases, with 6 bases of the junction left unmatched. The length of the CDR3 is 13 residues. Germline CDR1 reads DFQATT; CDR2 reads SNEGSKA (reference sequence). The CDR3 DNA reads TGCAGTGCCCCGGGGGGGGGTCCCTACGAGCAGTACTTC. This codes for CSAPGGGPYEQYF.

The chain carries TRBV2 and TRBJ1-6; 9 bases agree with TRBD1. The CDR3 has 15 amino acids. The germline V gene has CDR1 SNHLY and CDR2 FYNNEI. V gave up 6 bases and J gave up 10 bases; unmatched junction bases: 10. CDR3 in amino acids: CASSNTGGTSSPLHF. In nucleotides, the CDR3 is TGTGCCAGCAGCAATACAGGGGGCACGTCCTCACCCCTCCACTTT.

This clonotype was picked up a small number of times. This chain links TRBV7-2 with TRBJ2-1, with 14 bases lining up with TRBD2. The CDR3 extends over 15 amino acids. Trimming cost V 5 bases and J 6 bases; bases outside gene matches: 3. CDR1 is SGHTA and CDR2 is FQGNSA in the germline V gene. The CDR3 DNA follows: TGTGCCAGCAGCCGGACTAGCGGGGGGCCCAATGAGCAGTTCTTC. The encoded protein is CASSRTSGGPNEQFF.

This rearrangement joins TRBV2 to TRBJ2-5; TRBD2 agrees at 11 bases. The CDR3 contains 15 residues. CDR1 is SNHLY, CDR2 FYNNEI, per germline. Trimming at V came to 8 bases and at J to 4 bases, leaving 9 bases not matched to a gene. CDR3 region: CASFALAGGRETQYF. The CDR3 region has the DNA TGTGCCAGCTTCGCTCTAGCGGGGGGTAGAGAGACCCAGTACTTC.